The 6 T cell receptor beta chains reported below all come from one sample, sequenced in a study of cytomegalovirus exposure and HLA in healthy donors. It was with 60 Vbeta and 13 Jbeta primers that the PCR ran. Generated by immunoSEQ multiplex PCR, the TCRdb table keeps only in-frame clones and is missing some. The sample comprises about 150,000 clones, about 60% of which are singletons, and roughly 6.8% rests with the top ten. Sequencing was carried out using PBMCs. These receptors were taken from a woman aged 55-69 years in good health and CMV-seropositive.

The sample holds a few counts of this clone. The chain links TRBV28 to TRBJ1-1; 7 bases agree with TRBD1. The V gene end was trimmed by 5 bases and the J gene end by 1 base; junction bases not matched to a gene: 7. The CDR3 extends over 15 amino acids. Germline CDR1 MDHEN, CDR2 SYDVKM. The CDR3 spells CASSGDRSWNTEAFF. The DNA for the CDR3 is TGTGCCAGCAGTGGGGACAGATCATGGAACACTGAAGCTTTCTTT. The entire variable domain, with the rest obtained from reference TRBV28 and TRBJ1-1, is as follows: DVKVTQSSRYLVKRTGEKVFLECVQDMDHENMFWYRQDPGLGLRLIYFSYDVKMKEKGDIPEGYSVSREKKERFSLILESASTNQTSMYLCASSGDRSWNTEAFFGQGTRLTVV.

The table lists this clone with a few counts. The chain joins TRBV27 to TRBJ1-5; TRBD1 matches 7 bases. Germline values: CDR1 MNHEY, CDR2 SMNVEV (reference sequence). This CDR3 is built from 15 residues. V lost 2 bases and J lost 5; bases outside the gene matches: 6. The CDR3 nucleotides are TGTGCCAGCAGTTTAATCGGACAGGAAGATCAGCCCCAGCATTTT. Translating gives CASSLIGQEDQPQHF.

The chain has TRBV29-1 and TRBJ2-7; 9 nucleotides align to TRBD2. V trimming: 7 bases; J trimming: 5 bases; junction bases outside the gene matches: 6. This CDR3 region has 12 residues. Germline V gene lookup returns CDR1 SQVTM and CDR2 ANQGSEA. The CDR3 DNA is TGCAGCGCTTCTAGCGGGGATGACGAGCAGTACTTC. This codes for CSASSGDDEQYF.

V and J are TRBV29-1 and TRBJ1-1, with a weak D call TRBD1 (5 bases). Germline V lookup: CDR1 SQVTM, CDR2 ANQGSEA. Deletions cut 3 bases from V and 4 bases from J, with 9 bases between. There are 12 residues in the CDR3. The CDR3 region is CSVDPGGTEAFF. DNA of the CDR3: TGCAGCGTTGATCCGGGGGGCACTGAAGCTTTCTTT.

The genes are TRBV7-3 and TRBJ1-6, with 7 bases aligning to TRBD1. V lost 0 bases and J lost 5; bases outside the gene matches: 4. The CDR3 runs 16 residues. CDR1 is SGHTA and CDR2 is FQGTGA in the germline V gene. For the CDR3, the DNA is TGTGCCAGCAGCTTAACGGGCACAGGGGATAATTCACCCCTCCACTTT. Its protein is CASSLTGTGDNSPLHF.

The CDR3 coding sequence is TGCAGCGTACGGACTAGCGGGCACTCCTACGAGCAGTACTTC. Translating it yields CSVRTSGHSYEQYF. The V gene is TRBV29-1, the J gene TRBJ2-7; 11 positions match TRBD2. This CDR3 comprises 14 residues. With V trimmed by 6 bases and J by 0 bases, 4 bases remained unmatched. CDR1 and CDR2 from the germline V gene are SQVTM and ANQGSEA.